This is a list of T cell receptor beta chains from one sample in a study of blood T cells in healthy people across ages. TCRdb re-derived calls from the 5' RACE reads in MiXCR, one entry per CDR3 protein. Of 1.4 million or so distinct CDR3 sequences listed, approximately 42% are singletons. The sequenced sample was blood. The receptors were gathered from a woman between 18 and 30 years old in good health. CDR3s include the opening cysteine and the closing phenylalanine or tryptophan. Fields, in order: clone size, D gene, V gene, J gene, CDR3 protein, CDR3 DNA. D genes are given only for firm matches. Expanded clones are given a class, and other clones once, few, many or no size at all.

-	-	TRBV3-1	TRBJ2-2	CASSPSLTGRAGELFF	TGTGCCAGCAGCCCCAGCTTGACAGGGAGGGCCGGGGAGCTGTTTTTT
-	TRBD1	TRBV10-3	TRBJ1-5	CAMDRGLSSLHSNQPQHF	TGTGCCATGGACAGGGGGTTGTCCTCCCTTCATAGCAATCAGCCCCAGCATTTT
-	-	TRBV4-2	TRBJ2-2	CASSQDPNRLNTGELFF	TGTGCCAGCAGCCAAGATCCGAACAGGTTAAACACCGGGGAGCTGTTTTTT
-	TRBD2	TRBV9	TRBJ2-3	CASSSPAGAGADTQYF	TGTGCCAGCAGCTCCCCAGCGGGAGCGGGGGCAGATACGCAGTATTTT
few	-	TRBV6-4	TRBJ1-1	CASETENTEAFF	TGTGCCAGTGAGACAGAGAACACTGAAGCTTTCTTT
-	TRBD1	TRBV20-1	TRBJ1-5	CSAKGQGSNQPQHF	TGCAGTGCAAAGGGACAGGGGAGCAATCAGCCCCAGCATTTT
few	-	TRBV6-2/TRBV6-3	TRBJ1-2	CASSYSAGDKDYGYTF	TGTGCCAGCAGTTACTCGGCAGGGGATAAGGACTATGGCTACACCTTC
few	TRBD2	TRBV4-3	TRBJ2-7	CASSQTSGIYNEQYF	TGCGCCAGCAGCCAAACTAGCGGGATCTACAATGAGCAGTACTTC
few	-	TRBV29-1	TRBJ2-5	CSVEGRLGETQYF	TGCAGCGTTGAGGGTCGACTCGGAGAGACCCAGTACTTC
-	TRBD2	TRBV16	TRBJ2-1	CASSPSGGAYDNEQFF	TGTGCCAGCAGCCCCTCGGGGGGGGCCTACGACAATGAGCAGTTCTTC
-	TRBD1	TRBV6-2/TRBV6-3	TRBJ2-2	CASRGQRNTGELFF	TGTGCCAGCAGGGGACAGCGAAACACCGGGGAGCTGTTTTTT
-	-	TRBV29-1	TRBJ1-2	CSVEDPGPDGYTF	TGCAGCGTTGAAGACCCAGGTCCGGATGGCTACACCTTC
many	-	TRBV30	TRBJ2-6	CAWSGLSGANVLTF	TGTGCCTGGAGTGGGCTCTCTGGGGCCAACGTCCTGACTTTC